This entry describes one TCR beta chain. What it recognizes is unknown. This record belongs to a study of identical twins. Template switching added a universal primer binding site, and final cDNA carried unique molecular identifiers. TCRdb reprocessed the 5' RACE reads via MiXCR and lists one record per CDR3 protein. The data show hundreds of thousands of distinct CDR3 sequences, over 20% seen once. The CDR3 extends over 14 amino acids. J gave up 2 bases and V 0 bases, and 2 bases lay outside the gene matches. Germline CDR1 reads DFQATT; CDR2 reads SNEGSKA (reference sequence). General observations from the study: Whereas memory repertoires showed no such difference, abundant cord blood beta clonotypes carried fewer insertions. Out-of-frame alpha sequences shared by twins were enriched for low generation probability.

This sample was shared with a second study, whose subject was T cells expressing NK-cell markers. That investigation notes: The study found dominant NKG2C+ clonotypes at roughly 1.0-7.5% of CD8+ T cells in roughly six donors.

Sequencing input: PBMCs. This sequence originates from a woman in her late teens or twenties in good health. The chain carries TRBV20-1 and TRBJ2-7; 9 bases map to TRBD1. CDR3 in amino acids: CSARDNRGPYEQYF. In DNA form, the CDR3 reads TGCAGTGCTAGAGATAACAGGGGGCCCTACGAGCAGTACTTC.